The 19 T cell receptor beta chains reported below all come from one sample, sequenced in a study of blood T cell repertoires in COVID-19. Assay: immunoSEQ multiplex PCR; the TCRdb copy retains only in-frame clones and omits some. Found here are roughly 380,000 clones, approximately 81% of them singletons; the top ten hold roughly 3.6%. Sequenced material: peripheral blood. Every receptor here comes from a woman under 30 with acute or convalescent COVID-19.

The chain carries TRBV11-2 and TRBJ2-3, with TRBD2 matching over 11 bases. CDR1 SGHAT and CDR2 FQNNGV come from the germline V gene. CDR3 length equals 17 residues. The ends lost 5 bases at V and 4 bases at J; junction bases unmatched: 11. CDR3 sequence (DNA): TGTGCCAGCAGCCCTGTGATAGCGGGAGGGCCAGCAGATACGCAGTATTTT. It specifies CASSPVIAGGPADTQYF. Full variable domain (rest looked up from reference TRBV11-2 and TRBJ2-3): EAGVAQSPRYKIIEKRQSVAFWCNPISGHATLYWYQQILGQGPKLLIQFQNNGVVDDSQLPKDRFSAERLKGVDSTLKIQPAKLEDSAVYLCASSPVIAGGPADTQYFGPGTRLTVL.

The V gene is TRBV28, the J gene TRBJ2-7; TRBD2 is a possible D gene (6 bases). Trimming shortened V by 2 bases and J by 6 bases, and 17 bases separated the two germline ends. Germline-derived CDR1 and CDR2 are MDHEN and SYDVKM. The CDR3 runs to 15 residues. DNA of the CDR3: TGTGCCAGCAGTTTACCAGAGACGCTAGCGTCCGAGCAGTACTTC. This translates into CASSLPETLASEQYF.

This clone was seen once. In DNA, the CDR3 is TGTGCCAGCAGCCCAGGGGGAAAGGGAAACACCATATATTTT. This gives the protein CASSPGGKGNTIYF. J is TRBJ1-3 and V is TRBV6-5; 7 positions match TRBD1. Germline V gene data show CDR1 as MNHEY and CDR2 as SVGAGI. This CDR3 has 14 amino acids. V gave up 6 bases and J gave up 4 bases; unmatched junction bases: 6.

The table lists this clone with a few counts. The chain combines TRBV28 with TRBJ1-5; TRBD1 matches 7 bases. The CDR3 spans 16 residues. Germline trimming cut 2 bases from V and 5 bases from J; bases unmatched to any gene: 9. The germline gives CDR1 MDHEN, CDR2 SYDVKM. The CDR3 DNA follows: TGTGCCAGCAGTTTAGCGACAGGGAACGAGTATCAGCCCCAGCATTTT. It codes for CASSLATGNEYQPQHF.

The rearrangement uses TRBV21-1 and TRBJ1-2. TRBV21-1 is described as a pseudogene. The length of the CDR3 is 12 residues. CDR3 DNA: TGTGCCGCGGGGCAGGGTCGACACGGCTACACCTTC. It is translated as CAAGQGRHGYTF.

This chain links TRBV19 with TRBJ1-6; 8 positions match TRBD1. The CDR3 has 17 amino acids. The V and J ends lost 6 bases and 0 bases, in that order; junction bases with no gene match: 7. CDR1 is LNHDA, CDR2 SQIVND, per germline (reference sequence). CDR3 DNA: TGTGCCAGTAGGGACGACAGGGGAAGCTCCTATAATTCACCCCTCCACTTT. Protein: CASRDDRGSSYNSPLHF. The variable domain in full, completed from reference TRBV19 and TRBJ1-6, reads DGGITQSPKYLFRKEGQNVTLSCEQNLNHDAMYWYRQDPGQGLRLIYYSQIVNDFQKGDIAEGYSVSREKKESFPLTVTSAQKNPTAFYLCASRDDRGSSYNSPLHFGNGTRLTVT.

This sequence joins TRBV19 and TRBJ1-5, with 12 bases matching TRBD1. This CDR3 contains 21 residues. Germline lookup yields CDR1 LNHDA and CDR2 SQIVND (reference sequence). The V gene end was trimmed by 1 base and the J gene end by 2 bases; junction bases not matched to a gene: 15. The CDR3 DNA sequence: TGTGCCAGTAGTATAGGACCCGGCTCGGGACAGGGGGCATACGGCAATCAGCCCCAGCATTTT. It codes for CASSIGPGSGQGAYGNQPQHF.

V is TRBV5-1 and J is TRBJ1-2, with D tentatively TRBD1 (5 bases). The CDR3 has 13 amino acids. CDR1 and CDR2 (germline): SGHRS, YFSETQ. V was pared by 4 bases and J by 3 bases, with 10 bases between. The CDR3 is CASSRRGYYGYTF. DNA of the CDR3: TGCGCCAGCAGCCGGCGGGGGTACTATGGCTACACCTTC.

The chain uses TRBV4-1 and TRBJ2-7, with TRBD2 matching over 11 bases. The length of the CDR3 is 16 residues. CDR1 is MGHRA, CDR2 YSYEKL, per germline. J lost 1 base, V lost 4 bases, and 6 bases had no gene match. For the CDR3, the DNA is TGCGCCAGCAGCCCCCAGGGGACTAGCGGTTCCTACGAGCAGTACTTC. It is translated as CASSPQGTSGSYEQYF.

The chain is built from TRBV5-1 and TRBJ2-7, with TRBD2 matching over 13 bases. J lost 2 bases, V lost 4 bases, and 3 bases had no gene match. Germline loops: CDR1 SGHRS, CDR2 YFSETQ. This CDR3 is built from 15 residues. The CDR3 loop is CASSLGTSGAYEQYF. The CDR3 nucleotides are TGCGCCAGCAGCCTAGGGACTAGCGGGGCCTACGAGCAGTACTTC.

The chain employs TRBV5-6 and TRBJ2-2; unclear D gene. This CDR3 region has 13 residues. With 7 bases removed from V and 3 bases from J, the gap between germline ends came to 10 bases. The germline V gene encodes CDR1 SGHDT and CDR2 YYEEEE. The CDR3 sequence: CASGPSYTGELFF. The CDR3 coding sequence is TGTGCCAGCGGTCCCAGTTACACCGGGGAGCTGTTTTTT.

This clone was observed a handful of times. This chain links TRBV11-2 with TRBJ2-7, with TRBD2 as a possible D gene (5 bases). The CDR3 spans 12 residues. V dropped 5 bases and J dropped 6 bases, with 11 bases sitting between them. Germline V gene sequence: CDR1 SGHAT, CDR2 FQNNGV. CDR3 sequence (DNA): TGTGCCAGCAGCGGTGAGGGTGTCGAGCAGTACTTC. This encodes CASSGEGVEQYF. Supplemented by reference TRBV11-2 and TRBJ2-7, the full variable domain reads EAGVAQSPRYKIIEKRQSVAFWCNPISGHATLYWYQQILGQGPKLLIQFQNNGVVDDSQLPKDRFSAERLKGVDSTLKIQPAKLEDSAVYLCASSGEGVEQYFGPGTRLTVT.

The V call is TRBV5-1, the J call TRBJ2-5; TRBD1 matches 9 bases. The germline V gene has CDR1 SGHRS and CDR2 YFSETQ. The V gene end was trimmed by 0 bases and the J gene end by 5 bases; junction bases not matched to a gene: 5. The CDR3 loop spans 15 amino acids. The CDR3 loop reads CASSLEGQGTETQYF. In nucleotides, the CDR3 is TGCGCCAGCAGCTTGGAGGGACAGGGAACCGAGACCCAGTACTTC.

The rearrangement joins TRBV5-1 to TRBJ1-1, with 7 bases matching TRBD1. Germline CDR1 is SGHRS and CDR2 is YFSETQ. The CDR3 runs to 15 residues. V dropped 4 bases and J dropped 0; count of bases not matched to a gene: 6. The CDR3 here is CASSPDRELNTEAFF. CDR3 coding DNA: TGCGCCAGCAGCCCCGACAGGGAGTTGAACACTGAAGCTTTCTTT.

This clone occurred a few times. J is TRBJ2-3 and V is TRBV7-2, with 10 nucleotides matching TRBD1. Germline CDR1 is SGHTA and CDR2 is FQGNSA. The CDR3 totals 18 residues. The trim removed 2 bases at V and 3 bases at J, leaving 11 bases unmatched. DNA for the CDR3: TGTGCCAGCAGCTTACCCCCTCCGACAGGGGGCATAACAGATACGCAGTATTTT. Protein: CASSLPPPTGGITDTQYF.

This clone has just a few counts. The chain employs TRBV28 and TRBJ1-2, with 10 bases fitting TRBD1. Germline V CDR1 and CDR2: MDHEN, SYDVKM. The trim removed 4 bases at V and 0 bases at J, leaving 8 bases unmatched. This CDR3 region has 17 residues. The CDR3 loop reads CASSSPGQGWPNYGYTF. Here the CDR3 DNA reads TGTGCCAGCAGTTCCCCGGGACAGGGGTGGCCTAACTATGGCTACACCTTC.

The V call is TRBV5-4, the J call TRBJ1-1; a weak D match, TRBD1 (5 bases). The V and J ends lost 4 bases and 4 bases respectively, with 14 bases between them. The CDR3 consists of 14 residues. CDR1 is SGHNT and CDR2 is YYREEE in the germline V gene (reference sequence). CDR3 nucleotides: TGTGCCAGCAGCGACCCTGGGACTCTCACTGAAGCTTTCTTT. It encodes CASSDPGTLTEAFF. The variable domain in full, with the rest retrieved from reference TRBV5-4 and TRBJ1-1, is ETGVTQSPTHLIKTRGQQVTLRCSSQSGHNTVSWYQQALGQGPQFIFQYYREEENGRGNFPPRFSGLQFPNYSSELNVNALELDDSALYLCASSDPGTLTEAFFGQGTRLTVV.

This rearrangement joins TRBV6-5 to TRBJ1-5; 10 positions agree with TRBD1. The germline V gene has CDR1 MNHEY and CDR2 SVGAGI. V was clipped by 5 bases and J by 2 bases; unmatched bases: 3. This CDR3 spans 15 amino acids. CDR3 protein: CASSTGTGGNQPQHF. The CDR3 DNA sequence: TGTGCCAGCAGTACAGGGACAGGGGGCAATCAGCCCCAGCATTTT.

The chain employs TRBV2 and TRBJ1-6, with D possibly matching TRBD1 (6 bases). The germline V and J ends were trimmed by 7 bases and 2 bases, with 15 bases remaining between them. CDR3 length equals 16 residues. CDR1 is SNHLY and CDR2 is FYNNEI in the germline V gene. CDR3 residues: CASTLGGGTYNSPLHF. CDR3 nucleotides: TGTGCCAGCACCCTGGGGGGGGGCACCTATAATTCACCCCTCCACTTT.